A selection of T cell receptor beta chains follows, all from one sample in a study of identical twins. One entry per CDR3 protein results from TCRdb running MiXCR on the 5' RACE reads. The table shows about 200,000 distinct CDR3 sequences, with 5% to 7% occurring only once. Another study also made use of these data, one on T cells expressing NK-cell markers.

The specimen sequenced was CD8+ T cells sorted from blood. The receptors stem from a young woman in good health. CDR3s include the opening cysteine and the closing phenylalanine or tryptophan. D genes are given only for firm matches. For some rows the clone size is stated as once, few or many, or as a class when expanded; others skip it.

CASSLDSGGITGELFF	TGTGCCAGCAGCTTAGATAGCGGGGGAATCACCGGGGAGCTGTTTTTT	TRBV7-2	TRBJ2-2	TRBD2	many
CASSMSGFSYEQYF	TGTGCCAGTAGTATGAGCGGGTTCTCCTACGAGCAGTACTTC	TRBV19	TRBJ2-7	.	many
CAGSFGQYNSPLHF	TGTGCCGGCAGCTTTGGACAGTATAATTCACCCCTCCACTTT	TRBV7-6	TRBJ1-6	.	once
CSATLAGASTDTQYF	TGCAGTGCTACACTAGCGGGAGCTAGCACAGATACGCAGTATTTT	TRBV20-1	TRBJ2-3	TRBD2	.
CASSEGTPGAFF	TGTGCCAGCAGTGAAGGGACGCCGGGAGCTTTCTTT	TRBV2	TRBJ1-1	.	.
CASSLGTGETQYF	TGTGCCAGCAGCTTAGGGACAGGCGAGACCCAGTACTTC	TRBV11-2	TRBJ2-5	TRBD1	many
CASSQDSPVEAFF	TGCGCCAGCAGCCAAGATAGCCCGGTTGAAGCTTTCTTT	TRBV4-1	TRBJ1-1	.	few
CASSQGTLQETQYF	TGCGCCAGCAGCCAGGGGACCCTCCAAGAGACCCAGTACTTC	TRBV5-1	TRBJ2-5	.	many
CASRALPSGGANTGELFF	TGTGCCAGCAGAGCTCTCCCCTCAGGGGGCGCGAACACCGGGGAGCTGTTTTTT	TRBV25-1	TRBJ2-2	TRBD1	.
CASSLVPFDEQFF	TGTGCCAGCAGCTTAGTTCCCTTCGATGAGCAGTTCTTC	TRBV7-2	TRBJ2-1	.	.
CASSGQPFYNEQFF	TGTGCCAGCAGTGGACAGCCCTTCTACAATGAGCAGTTCTTC	TRBV6-2/TRBV6-3	TRBJ2-1	.	few
CSVEDRVVDGYEQYF	TGCAGCGTTGAAGATCGAGTAGTTGACGGCTACGAGCAGTACTTC	TRBV29-1	TRBJ2-7	.	many
CSAPEQGNTIYF	TGCAGTGCCCCAGAACAGGGAAACACCATATATTTT	TRBV20-1	TRBJ1-3	.	.
CASSGRTGLADTQYF	TGTGCCAGCAGCGGACGGACAGGGTTGGCAGATACGCAGTATTTT	TRBV9	TRBJ2-3	TRBD1	few
CASSSDYIYEQYF	TGTGCCAGCAGCTCCGACTACATTTACGAGCAGTACTTC	TRBV7-9	TRBJ2-7	.	medium-sized
CASSFNLYEQYF	TGTGCCAGCAGTTTCAATCTCTACGAGCAGTACTTC	TRBV12-3/TRBV12-4	TRBJ2-7	.	many
CASSNTRGNYNEQFF	TGTGCCAGCAGCAACACAAGGGGGAACTACAATGAGCAGTTCTTC	TRBV7-9	TRBJ2-1	.	few
CSVVNRDRDHANYGYTF	TGCAGCGTTGTAAACCGGGACAGGGACCACGCTAACTATGGCTACACCTTC	TRBV29-1	TRBJ1-2	TRBD1	.
CASSLVAREKLFF	TGTGCCAGCAGCTTAGTTGCGAGGGAAAAACTGTTTTTT	TRBV7-9	TRBJ1-4	.	few
CASSLGLAGGVEQYF	TGTGCCAGCAGCTTAGGGCTAGCGGGGGGCGTCGAGCAGTACTTC	TRBV11-2	TRBJ2-7	TRBD2	few
CAMGPWRSSYNEQFF	TGTGCCATGGGCCCCTGGCGGAGCTCCTACAATGAGCAGTTCTTC	TRBV5-7	TRBJ2-1	.	.
CSASPGSGTGELFF	TGCAGTGCTAGTCCGGGGAGTGGCACCGGGGAGCTGTTTTTT	TRBV20-1	TRBJ2-2	.	many